The source of this TCR beta chain is a study of T cell responses to AZD1222 COVID-19 vaccine (dated by TCRdb to the early 2020s). Concerning the study at large: TCR sequencing was performed for 230 to 250 trial participants, of whom roughly 200 were given two doses of AZD1222 and around 25 were given two doses of MenACWY control vaccine. Trial participants were enrolled into age subgroups of 18-55, 56-69 and 70-plus years, which contained roughly 150, 30 and 60 TCR-sequenced participants, respectively.

Notes on this clone: Its recognized antigen is unknown. No qualities accompany the bases; no much larger clone lies one base away.

The CDR3 regions of human TCRbeta chains were analyzed by immunosequencing. The authors processed their data as follows. TCRs in the repertoires were matched against a reference library of SARS-CoV-2-specific TCRs that had been generated with the MIRA antigen-specificity platform. Breadth was defined as the fraction of unique TCRs that were SARS-CoV-2-associated, and depth was defined as the fraction of total T cells that were SARS-CoV-2-associated. Each spike-specific TCR was assigned to its reactive spike region and to a CD4 or CD8 class using the MIRA data. Log10-transformed breadth and depth values were compared by one-way ANOVA with Sidak's multiple comparisons tests. Imported from immuneACCESS, the table was reduced by TCRdb to in-frame sequences with V and J called. These copies leave out some clones; in studies compared against another copy, an unresolved V gene accounts for under half, and the cause of the remainder is not known. The DNA was the basis for D and trimming; V, J and clone size are from that table. In all, the sample holds 110,000 to 150,000 clones, and roughly 90% of those were seen once. The ten largest account for approximately 2% of the sample.

The time point tag for this specimen amounts to: about 28 days (+/-7) after the second vaccine dose. AZD1222 recipients whose second dose came at about 4 weeks and those whose second dose came at about 12 weeks were combined into one group, since spike-specific TCR depth and breadth did not differ between the two schedules. Vaccinee samples came from UK trials COV001 and COV002, including a single-blind randomized controlled phase 2/3 trial of AZD1222 (ChAdOx1 nCoV-19) in healthy adults. For TCRbeta chain sequencing, PBMC samples from trial participants were taken at day 0 and at day 28 after the second dose. What the study reported, not specific to this receptor: Because no day 14 peak-response samples were available, the repertoires could be characterized only after the peak T cell response. The 56-69-year group was small, and its depth increase did not reach significance, likely because of low power. The vaccine-associated CD4 TCRs covered the entire spike protein, and the dominant responses fell in regions 160-218 and 743-854. Reportedly, close to half of the unique spike-specific TCRs recognized epitopes lying outside the regions that are mutated in the B.1.351 and B.1.1.7 variants. Conclusions about previously exposed vaccinees are limited because only five to seven AZD1222 recipients were SARS-CoV-2 seropositive at baseline. Spike-specific TCR breadth and depth rose significantly after two AZD1222 doses compared with day 0 and with MenACWY recipients. Participants were mostly white British and included more females than males, and it was suggested by the authors that clonal diversity may have been underestimated.

The CDR3 numbers 15 residues from cysteine through phenylalanine. The read is trimmed to its CDR3 DNA, 45 bases read in frame from base 1. V sheds 4 bases and J sheds 1 base, leaving 14 bases between their ends. Reading the germline V gene gives CDR1 ENHRY and CDR2 SYGVKD. The TCR was taken from an adult who received the AZD1222 COVID-19 vaccine. The receptor chain draws on TRBV10-3 and TRBJ2-7; no D gene is confidently identified. Sequenced material: peripheral blood, taken 28 days after the second AZD1222 dose. The CDR3 here reads CAISGPDLDSYEQYF. The DNA sequence reads TGTGCCATCAGTGGTCCGGACCTCGATTCCTACGAGCAGTACTTC.